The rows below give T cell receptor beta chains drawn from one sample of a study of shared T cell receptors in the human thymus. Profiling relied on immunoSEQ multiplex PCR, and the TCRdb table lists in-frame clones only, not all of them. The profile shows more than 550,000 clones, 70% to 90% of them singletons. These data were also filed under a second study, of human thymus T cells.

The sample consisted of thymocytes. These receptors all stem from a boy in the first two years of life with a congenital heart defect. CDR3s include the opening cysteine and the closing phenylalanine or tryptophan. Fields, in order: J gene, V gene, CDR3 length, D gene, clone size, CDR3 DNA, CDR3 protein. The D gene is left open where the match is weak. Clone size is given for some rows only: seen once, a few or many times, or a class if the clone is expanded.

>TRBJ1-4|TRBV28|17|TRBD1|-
TGTGCCAGCAGTCCGGACAGGGTGAGAGCAACTAATGAAAAACTGTTTTTT
CASSPDRVRATNEKLFF
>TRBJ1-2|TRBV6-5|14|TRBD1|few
TGTGCCAGCAGTATCGGACAGGGAATGGGTGGCTACACCTTC
CASSIGQGMGGYTF
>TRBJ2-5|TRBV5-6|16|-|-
TGTGCCAGCAGCTTCGGTTCCAAAGGGGTAAAAGAGACCCAGTACTTC
CASSFGSKGVKETQYF
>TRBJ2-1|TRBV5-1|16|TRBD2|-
TGCGCCAGCAGCTCCCCCCCCGGGGGGAAGTACAATGAGCAGTTCTTC
CASSSPPGGKYNEQFF
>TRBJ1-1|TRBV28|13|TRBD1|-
TGTGCCAGCAGTCCTCCAGGGGGCGATGAAGCTTTCTTT
CASSPPGGDEAFF
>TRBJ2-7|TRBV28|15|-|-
TGTGCCAGCAGCCCAAGGGGGATCGGGGCCTCCGAGCAGTACTTC
CASSPRGIGASEQYF
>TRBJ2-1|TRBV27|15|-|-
TGTGCCAGCAGCAAGGACTCGAGTCCCTACAATGAGCAGTTCTTC
CASSKDSSPYNEQFF
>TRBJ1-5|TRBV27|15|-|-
TGTGCCAGCATTGGGAGGGGATATAGCAATCAGCCCCAGCATTTT
CASIGRGYSNQPQHF
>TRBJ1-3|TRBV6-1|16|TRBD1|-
TGTGCCAGCAGTGACCGGACAGGGTATAAGGGAAACACCATATATTTT
CASSDRTGYKGNTIYF
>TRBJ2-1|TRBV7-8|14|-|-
TGTGCCAGCAGCCCTAAGGGTAGCGAGGGTGAGCAGTTCTTC
CASSPKGSEGEQFF
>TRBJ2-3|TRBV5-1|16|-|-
TGCGCCAGCAGCTGGGTTGTAGCGCCTAACACAGATACGCAGTATTTT
CASSWVVAPNTDTQYF
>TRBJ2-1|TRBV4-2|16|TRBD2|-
TGTGCCAGCAGCCAAGATAGCGGGGGGGCCTACAATGAGCAGTTCTTC
CASSQDSGGAYNEQFF
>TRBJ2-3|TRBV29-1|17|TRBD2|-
TGCAGCACATACGTCGGACTAGCGGGGGATAGCACAGATACGCAGTATTTT
CSTYVGLAGDSTDTQYF
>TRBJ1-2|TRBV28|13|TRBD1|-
TGTGCCAGCAGTACAGGGGGCATCTATGGCTACACCTTC
CASSTGGIYGYTF
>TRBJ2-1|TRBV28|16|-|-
TGTGCCAGCAGCTTACCCAGGGCTTCGGGTGCCAATGAGCAGTTCTTC
CASSLPRASGANEQFF
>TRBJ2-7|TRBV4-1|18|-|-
TGCGCCAGCAGCGCCGGTTACAGCCCCTCAATGAGCTCCTACGAGCAGTACTTC
CASSAGYSPSMSSYEQYF
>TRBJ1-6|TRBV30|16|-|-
TGTGCCTGGAGTGTAGGGAGCAGCTCCTATAATTCACCCCTCCACTTT
CAWSVGSSSYNSPLHF